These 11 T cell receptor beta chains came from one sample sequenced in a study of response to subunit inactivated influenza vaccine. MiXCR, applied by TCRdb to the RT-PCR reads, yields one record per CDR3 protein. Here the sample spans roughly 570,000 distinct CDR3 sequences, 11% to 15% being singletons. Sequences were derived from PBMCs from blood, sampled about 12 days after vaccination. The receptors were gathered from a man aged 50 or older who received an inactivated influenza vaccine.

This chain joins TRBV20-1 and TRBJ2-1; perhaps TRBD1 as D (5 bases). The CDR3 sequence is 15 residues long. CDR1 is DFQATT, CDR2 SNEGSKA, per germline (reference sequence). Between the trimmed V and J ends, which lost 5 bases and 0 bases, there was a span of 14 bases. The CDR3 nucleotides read TGCAGTGCTCACGAAGGGGCGGCCTCCTACAATGAGCAGTTCTTC. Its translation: CSAHEGAASYNEQFF.

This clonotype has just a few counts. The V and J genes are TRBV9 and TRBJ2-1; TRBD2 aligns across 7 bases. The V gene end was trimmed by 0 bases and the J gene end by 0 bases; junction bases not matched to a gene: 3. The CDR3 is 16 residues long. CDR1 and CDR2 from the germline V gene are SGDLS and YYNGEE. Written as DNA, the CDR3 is TGTGCCAGCAGCGTAGATGGCGGGAGCTCCTACAATGAGCAGTTCTTC. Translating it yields CASSVDGGSSYNEQFF.

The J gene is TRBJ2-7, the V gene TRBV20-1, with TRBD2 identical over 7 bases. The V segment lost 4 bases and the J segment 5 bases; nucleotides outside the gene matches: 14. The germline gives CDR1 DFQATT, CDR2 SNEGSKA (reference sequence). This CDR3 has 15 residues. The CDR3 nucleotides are TGCAGTGCTACCGGTGCGCGGGAGCAGTTACACGAGCAGTACTTC. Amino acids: CSATGAREQLHEQYF.

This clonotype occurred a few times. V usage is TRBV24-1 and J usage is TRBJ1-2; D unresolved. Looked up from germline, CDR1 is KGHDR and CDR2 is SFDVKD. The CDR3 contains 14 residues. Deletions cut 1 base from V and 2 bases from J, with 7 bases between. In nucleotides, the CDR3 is TGTGCCACCAGTGATTTCGGGAACAACTATGGCTACACCTTC. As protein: CATSDFGNNYGYTF.

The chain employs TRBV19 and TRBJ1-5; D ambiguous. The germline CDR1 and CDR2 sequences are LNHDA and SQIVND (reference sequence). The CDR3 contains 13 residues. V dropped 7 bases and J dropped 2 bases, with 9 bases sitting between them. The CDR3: CASNPGGNQPQHF. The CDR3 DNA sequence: TGTGCCAGTAACCCCGGGGGCAATCAGCCCCAGCATTTT.

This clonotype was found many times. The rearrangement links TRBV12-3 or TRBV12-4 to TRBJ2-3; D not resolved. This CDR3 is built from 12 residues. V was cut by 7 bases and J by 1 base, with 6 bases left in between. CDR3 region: CASTYGTDTQYF. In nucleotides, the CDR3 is TGTGCCAGCACCTACGGCACAGATACGCAGTATTTT.

In nucleotides, the CDR3 is TGTGCCAGCAGAAAAGGGACAGGGGCAAACAATGAGCAGTTCTTC. Translating it yields CASRKGTGANNEQFF. This rearrangement joins TRBV6-1 to TRBJ2-1; 10 bases fit TRBD1. The CDR3 has 15 amino acids. Unmatched junction bases numbered 7, after V lost 6 bases and J lost 5 bases. In germline, CDR1 is MNHNS, CDR2 SASEGT.

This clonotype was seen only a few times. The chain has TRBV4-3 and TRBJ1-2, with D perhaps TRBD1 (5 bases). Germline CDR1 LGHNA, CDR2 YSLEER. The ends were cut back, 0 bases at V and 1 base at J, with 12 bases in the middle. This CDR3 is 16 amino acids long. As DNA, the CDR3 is TGCGCCAGCAGCCAAGATGTGACAGCTATTAACTATGGCTACACCTTC. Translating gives CASSQDVTAINYGYTF.

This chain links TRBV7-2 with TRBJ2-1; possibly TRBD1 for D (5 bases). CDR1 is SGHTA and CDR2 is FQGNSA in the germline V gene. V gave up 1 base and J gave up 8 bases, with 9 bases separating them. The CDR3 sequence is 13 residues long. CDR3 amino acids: CASSLGIGDEQFF. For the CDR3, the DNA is TGTGCCAGCAGCTTAGGAATAGGGGATGAGCAGTTCTTC.

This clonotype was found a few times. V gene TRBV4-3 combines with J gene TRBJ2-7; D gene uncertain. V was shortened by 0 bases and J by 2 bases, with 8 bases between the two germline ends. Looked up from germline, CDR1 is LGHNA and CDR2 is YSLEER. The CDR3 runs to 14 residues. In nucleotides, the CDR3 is TGCGCCAGCAGCCAAGACACAGTAGCCTACGAGCAGTACTTC. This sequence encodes CASSQDTVAYEQYF.

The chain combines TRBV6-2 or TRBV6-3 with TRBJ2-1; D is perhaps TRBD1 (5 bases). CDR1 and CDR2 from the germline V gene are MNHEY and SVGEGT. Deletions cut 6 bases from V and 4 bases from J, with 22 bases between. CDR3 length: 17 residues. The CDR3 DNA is TGTGCCAGCAGCCTACAATTTCAGGGCGTTCTTTACAATGAGCAGTTCTTC. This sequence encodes CASSLQFQGVLYNEQFF.